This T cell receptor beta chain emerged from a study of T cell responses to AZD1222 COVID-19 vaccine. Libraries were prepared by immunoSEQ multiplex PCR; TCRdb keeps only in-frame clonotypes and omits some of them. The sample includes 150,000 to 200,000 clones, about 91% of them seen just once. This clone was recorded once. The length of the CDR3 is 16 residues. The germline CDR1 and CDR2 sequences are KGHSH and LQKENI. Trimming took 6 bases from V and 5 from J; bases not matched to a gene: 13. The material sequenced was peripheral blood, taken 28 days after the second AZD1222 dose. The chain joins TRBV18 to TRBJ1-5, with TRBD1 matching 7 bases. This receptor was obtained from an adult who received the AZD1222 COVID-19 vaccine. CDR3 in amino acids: CASSQQGNVEDQPQHF. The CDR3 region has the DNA TGTGCCAGCTCCCAACAGGGGAACGTCGAGGATCAGCCCCAGCATTTT.